This is a list of T cell receptor beta chains from one sample in a study of CD8+ T cells in alopecia areata. The table came from immunoSEQ multiplex PCR; TCRdb's copy has only in-frame clones and leaves some out. In the table there are 150,000 or so clones, approximately 49% of which are singletons. The specimen was CD8+ T cells sorted from blood, collected at week 0. These receptor sequences come from a human donor with alopecia areata. CDR3s include the opening cysteine and the closing phenylalanine or tryptophan. The D gene is left open where the match is weak.

J	V	D	CDR3
.	TRBV29-1	TRBD2	CSVHGGDEQYF
TRBJ2-1	TRBV27	.	CASSLDSYNEQFF
TRBJ1-4	TRBV25-1	TRBD1	CASSAGQGEKLFF
TRBJ1-2	TRBV2	.	CASSGQDYGYTF
TRBJ2-7	TRBV5-1	.	CASTMAQGLSGEQYF
TRBJ1-1	TRBV6-5	.	CASTTETDHKAFF
TRBJ2-1	TRBV2	TRBD2	CASSETSGGQYNEQFF
TRBJ1-4	TRBV4-1	TRBD1	CATTDRDPEKLFF
TRBJ2-2	TRBV27	.	CASSLSPSNTGELFF
TRBJ2-7	TRBV7-9	.	CASSPSSADEQYF
TRBJ2-7	TRBV10-3	TRBD1	CAISGTGTDEQYF
TRBJ1-1	TRBV29-1	.	CSVGDGNGDTEAFF
TRBJ1-1	TRBV4-1	.	CASSQGAAGMNTEAFF
TRBJ2-7	TRBV7-3	.	CASSRTGQGSYEQYF